Presented here are 30 T cell receptor beta chains from one specimen sequenced in a study of cytomegalovirus exposure and HLA in healthy donors. Use of 60 Vbeta and 13 Jbeta primers characterized the PCR. Libraries were prepared by immunoSEQ multiplex PCR; TCRdb keeps only in-frame clonotypes and omits some of them. The data hold fewer than 120,000 clones, with 80% observed a single time. The sample consisted of PBMCs. These receptors originate from a woman between 55 and 75 years old in good health and CMV-seropositive.

This clone occurred a few times. The CDR3 sequence is CASSFRIWYF. The CDR3 DNA is TGTGCCAGCAGTTTCAGAATCTGGTACTTC. This rearrangement joins TRBV27 to TRBJ2-4; no firm D call. This CDR3 spans 10 amino acids. Germline V gives CDR1 MNHEY, CDR2 SMNVEV (reference sequence). V lost 3 bases to trimming and J lost 15 bases, with 9 bases between them.

The chain joins TRBV28 to TRBJ1-1, with a tentative D call TRBD1 (5 bases). The CDR3 is 11 residues long. V dropped 6 bases and J dropped 7 bases, with 9 bases sitting between them. Germline V lookup: CDR1 MDHEN, CDR2 SYDVKM. Here the CDR3 DNA reads TGTGCCAGCAGCAAGACAGTTGAAGCTTTCTTT. This sequence encodes CASSKTVEAFF.

The chain recombines TRBV19 with TRBJ1-5; maybe TRBD1 (6 bases). V was trimmed by 8 bases and J by 6 bases, leaving 14 bases between them. The CDR3 spans 13 residues. CDR1 is LNHDA, CDR2 SQIVND, per germline (reference sequence). CDR3 nucleotide sequence: TGTGCCAGTTCCCCACAGGGTCCTCAGCCCCAGCATTTT. Translated, it gives CASSPQGPQPQHF.

The chain couples TRBV30 to TRBJ1-2; TRBD1 matches at 10 bases. V dropped 0 bases and J dropped 5; count of bases not matched to a gene: 3. The germline V gene encodes CDR1 GTSNPN and CDR2 SVGIG (reference sequence). The CDR3 totals 14 residues. For the CDR3, the DNA is TGTGCCTGGAGTGTACCGGGACAGGGGTATGGCTACACCTTC. It is translated as CAWSVPGQGYGYTF.

The chain recombines TRBV5-1 with TRBJ2-3; 8 bases map to TRBD2. The trim removed 4 bases at V and 4 bases at J, leaving 8 bases unmatched. The CDR3 is made up of 15 amino acids. Germline V gene lookup returns CDR1 SGHRS and CDR2 YFSETQ. CDR3 bases: TGCGCCAGCAGCCAAACAGCGGGAGCAGCAGATACGCAGTATTTT. Amino acid sequence: CASSQTAGAADTQYF.

The rearrangement links TRBV18 to TRBJ2-5, with D maybe TRBD1 (6 bases). The CDR3 consists of 15 residues. The V gene's germline CDR1 is KGHSH and CDR2 LQKENI. V shed 3 bases and J shed 1 base, with 12 bases lying between them. For the CDR3, the DNA is TGTGCCAGCTCACCTATGACAGGTACCCAAGAGACCCAGTACTTC. This encodes CASSPMTGTQETQYF.

The rearrangement joins TRBV25-1 to TRBJ1-4, with D tentatively TRBD1 (5 bases). V gave up 7 bases and J gave up 3 bases, with 15 bases separating them. CDR1 is MGHDK, CDR2 SYGVNS, per germline. This CDR3 is 15 amino acids long. CDR3 sequence (DNA): TGTGCCAGCACACGGGGGAGAAGCCCTAATGAAAAACTGTTTTTT. Translation gives CASTRGRSPNEKLFF.

The chain uses TRBV9 and TRBJ2-7; perhaps TRBD2 as D (5 bases). Trimming stripped 0 bases from V and 5 bases from J, with 9 bases between. This CDR3 comprises 13 residues. Germline-derived CDR1 and CDR2 are SGDLS and YYNGEE. The CDR3 DNA is TGTGCCAGCAGCGTAGACGGTAGCGACGAGCAGTACTTC. Amino acids: CASSVDGSDEQYF.

The rearrangement uses TRBV11-1 and TRBJ2-7; 7 bases agree with TRBD1. This CDR3 is 12 amino acids long. Trimming removed 10 bases from V and 1 base from J; junction bases left unmatched: 4. Germline lookup yields CDR1 SGHAT and CDR2 FQDESV (reference sequence). CDR3 amino acids: CATSGGSYEQYF. CDR3 nucleotide sequence: TGTGCCACATCAGGGGGTTCCTACGAGCAGTACTTC.

In its sample, this clone was seen a few times. The chain carries TRBV7-9 and TRBJ1-1; 8 positions agree with TRBD1. Per the germline V gene, CDR1 is SEHNR and CDR2 is FQNEAQ (reference sequence). This CDR3 has 14 residues. Unmatched junction bases numbered 6, after V lost 7 bases and J lost 2 bases. This CDR3 is CASNNQGANTEAFF. The CDR3, as DNA: TGTGCCAGCAACAACCAGGGGGCAAACACTGAAGCTTTCTTT. Complete variable domain (other parts from reference TRBV7-9 and TRBJ1-1): DTGVSQNPRHKITKRGQNVTFRCDPISEHNRLYWYRQTLGQGPEFLTYFQNEAQLEKSRLLSDRFSAERPKGSFSTLEIQRTEQGDSAMYLCASNNQGANTEAFFGQGTRLTVV.

J is TRBJ2-1 and V is TRBV6-6; D is uncertain. Germline CDR1 and CDR2: MNHNY and SVGAGI (reference sequence). The CDR3 runs to 13 residues. Trimming stripped 6 bases from V and 3 bases from J, with 9 bases between. In DNA, the CDR3 is TGTGCCAGCAGAAACGAGATCTACAATGAGCAGTTCTTC. Translated: CASRNEIYNEQFF.

As regards this clone: A junction end diverges from the germline sequence, so it may reflect a read error. The chain couples TRBV15 to TRBJ1-4; the D gene is possibly TRBD1 (6 bases). CDR3 length equals 14 residues. Germline V gene data show CDR1 as LNHNV and CDR2 as YYDKDF (reference sequence). Here the CDR3 reads CAASNRDGNEKLFF. The CDR3 region has the DNA TGTGCCGCCAGCAACAGGGATGGAAATGAAAAACTGTTTTTT.

This clone turned up a few times. The chain uses TRBV6-5 and TRBJ2-3, with a tentative D call TRBD1 (5 bases). CDR1 is MNHEY and CDR2 is SVGAGI in the germline V gene. The length of the CDR3 is 15 residues. With 2 bases removed from V and 5 bases from J, the gap between germline ends came to 14 bases. The CDR3 region has the DNA TGTGCCAGCAGTTACCGCGGACAACCACGAGATACGCAGTATTTT. It codes for CASSYRGQPRDTQYF.

This chain connects TRBV9 to TRBJ1-4; D gene unclear. The germline V gene has CDR1 SGDLS and CDR2 YYNGEE. The CDR3 sequence is 15 residues long. The V and J ends lost 0 bases and 7 bases respectively, with 13 bases between them. The CDR3 sequence: CASSVGGGEGEKLFF. The CDR3 DNA reads TGTGCCAGCAGCGTAGGGGGAGGTGAGGGTGAAAAACTGTTTTTT.

This clone has a single count. V usage is TRBV18 and J usage is TRBJ1-2, with 7 bases lining up with TRBD1. The germline gives CDR1 KGHSH, CDR2 LQKENI. V gave up 4 bases and J gave up 2 bases; unmatched junction bases: 7. CDR3 size: 15 residues. CDR3 bases: TGTGCCAGCTCACAAGGGGGCGCCTCCAACTATGGCTACACCTTC. Translation: CASSQGGASNYGYTF.

This clone has only a few counts. The rearrangement joins TRBV18 to TRBJ2-7; 10 nucleotides line up with TRBD1. From germline, CDR1 is KGHSH and CDR2 LQKENI. The CDR3 covers 15 residues. The V gene end was trimmed by 5 bases and the J gene end by 4 bases; junction bases not matched to a gene: 8. CDR3 in DNA: TGTGCCAGCTCATCATCCGGGACAGGGGCTTACGAGCAGTACTTC. Its translation is CASSSSGTGAYEQYF.

This clone was seen only a few times. The V gene is TRBV5-6, the J gene TRBJ2-7, with D possibly matching TRBD2 (5 bases). Germline values: CDR1 SGHDT, CDR2 YYEEEE. V was shortened by 1 base and J by 5 bases, with 10 bases between the two germline ends. The CDR3 runs 13 residues. This CDR3 reads CASSLRAGNEQYF. CDR3 DNA: TGTGCCAGCAGCTTGCGGGCGGGCAACGAGCAGTACTTC.

This chain uses TRBV6-5 with TRBJ2-7, with D perhaps TRBD2 (5 bases). The CDR3 length is 14 residues. The V gene's germline CDR1 is MNHEY and CDR2 SVGAGI. Trimming cost V 8 bases and J 5 bases, with 19 bases left between them. The CDR3 nucleotides read TGTGCCAGCCATCTCGGGGTAAGCCCCCACGAGCAGTACTTC. Translating it yields CASHLGVSPHEQYF.

The table lists this clone with a count of one. The chain combines TRBV27 with TRBJ1-4; maybe TRBD1 (6 bases). The V gene lost 5 bases and the J gene lost 5 bases, with 18 bases spanning the gap. Germline-derived CDR1 and CDR2 are MNHEY and SMNVEV (reference sequence). The CDR3 spans 16 residues. The CDR3 DNA is TGTGCCAGCAGTCCGGGATGGGGGCAGCAAAATGAAAAACTGTTTTTT. It translates to CASSPGWGQQNEKLFF.

The count of this clone is one. The chain employs TRBV11-1 and TRBJ1-1; 8 nucleotides line up with TRBD1. Trimming removed 5 bases from V and 3 bases from J; junction bases left unmatched: 17. The CDR3 sequence is 18 residues long. CDR1 and CDR2 (germline): SGHAT, FQDESV (reference sequence). CDR3 nucleotide sequence: TGTGCCAGCAGCCTAGGGCCTGCCAGGGGGCGAGTGCACACTGAAGCTTTCTTT. It specifies CASSLGPARGRVHTEAFF. Looking up the rest from reference TRBV11-1 and TRBJ1-1 gives the full variable domain: EAEVAQSPRYKITEKSQAVAFWCDPISGHATLYWYRQILGQGPELLVQFQDESVVDDSQLPKDRFSAERLKGVDSTLKIQPAELGDSAMYLCASSLGPARGRVHTEAFFGQGTRLTVV.

The chain carries TRBV28 and TRBJ1-5; 7 bases are shared with TRBD1. CDR1 MDHEN and CDR2 SYDVKM come from the germline V gene. CDR3 length: 15 residues. Trimming at V came to 5 bases and at J to 7 bases, leaving 11 bases not matched to a gene. The CDR3 nucleotides read TGTGCCAGCAGTGACCCAAACAGGGGAAACCAGCCCCAGCATTTT. Protein product: CASSDPNRGNQPQHF.

CDR3 sequence reads: CASSYSGGDRGNTIYF. CDR3 DNA: TGTGCCAGCAGTTACTCGGGGGGAGATCGTGGAAACACCATATATTTT. The chain is built from TRBV6-5 and TRBJ1-3; maybe TRBD1 (5 bases). The germline V and J ends were trimmed by 0 bases and 3 bases, with 12 bases remaining between them. Germline-derived CDR1 and CDR2 are MNHEY and SVGAGI. This CDR3 comprises 16 residues.

The genes are TRBV4-2 and TRBJ1-4, with TRBD1 matching over 8 bases. J was trimmed by 8 bases and V by 0 bases; bases with no gene match: 8. The length of the CDR3 is 16 residues. Looked up from germline, CDR1 is LGHNA and CDR2 is YNFKEQ. In DNA form, the CDR3 reads TGTGCCAGCAGCCAAGATTTAGGCAGGGGGCGGGAAAAACTGTTTTTT. Translation gives CASSQDLGRGREKLFF.

V gene TRBV28 combines with J gene TRBJ1-3, with D hard to call. The CDR3 has 15 residues. Looked up from germline, CDR1 is MDHEN and CDR2 is SYDVKM. Trimming pared 5 bases from V and 0 bases from J, leaving 11 bases between. The DNA for the CDR3 is TGTGCCAGCAGTAATTCGGGGAGCTCTGGAAACACCATATATTTT. It yields the protein CASSNSGSSGNTIYF.

The chain has TRBV6-1 and TRBJ1-2; 10 nucleotides align to TRBD1. With 0 bases clipped from V and 8 bases from J, the junction kept 3 bases outside the gene matches. CDR1 is MNHNS, CDR2 SASEGT, per germline. CDR3 size: 14 residues. The CDR3 sequence is CASSEADRGQGYTF. The CDR3 bases are TGTGCCAGCAGTGAAGCCGACAGGGGGCAGGGCTACACCTTC.

This chain connects TRBV7-2 to TRBJ1-2; D unresolved. This CDR3 is built from 13 residues. Germline V gives CDR1 SGHTA, CDR2 FQGNSA. The V and J ends lost 1 base and 4 bases respectively, with 7 bases between them. The CDR3 spells CASSLVGSYGYTF. The CDR3 region has the DNA TGTGCCAGCAGCTTAGTGGGCAGCTATGGCTACACCTTC.

In regard to this clone: The junction shows a germline mismatch at one end, possibly a read error. The V gene is TRBV7-7, the J gene TRBJ2-1, with D possibly TRBD1 on 5 matching bases. The CDR3 sequence is 14 residues long. Germline-derived CDR1 and CDR2 are SSHAT and FNYEAQ (reference sequence). Written as DNA, the CDR3 is TGTGCTAGCAGCTTAGGTACAGGCTACAATGAGCAGTTCTTC. This sequence encodes CASSLGTGYNEQFF.

This chain connects TRBV11-3 to TRBJ2-1, with 10 bases matching TRBD1. Germline trimming cut 6 bases from V and 8 bases from J; bases unmatched to any gene: 10. Germline CDR1 SGHNT, CDR2 YENEEA. CDR3 size: 15 residues. CDR3 nucleotides: TGTGCCAGCAGTCTAACTGGGACAGGGGACGATGAGCAGTTCTTC. Encoded protein: CASSLTGTGDDEQFF.

The V call is TRBV6-6, the J call TRBJ2-3; maybe TRBD2 (6 bases). The CDR3 runs 12 residues. CDR1 and CDR2 (germline): MNHNY, SVGAGI (reference sequence). Trimming removed 2 bases from V and 10 bases from J, with 10 bases in between. The chain's CDR3 is CASSYLGGPQYF. The CDR3 coding sequence is TGTGCCAGCAGTTACCTGGGAGGACCGCAGTATTTT.

The chain links TRBV11-3 to TRBJ2-7; maybe TRBD2 (6 bases). Looked up from germline, CDR1 is SGHNT and CDR2 is YENEEA. V lost 4 bases and J lost 2, with 6 bases in between. This CDR3 comprises 12 residues. CDR3 bases: TGTGCCAGCAGCTCGGGAGCCTACGAGCAGTACTTC. It is translated as CASSSGAYEQYF.